This TCR beta chain was sequenced during a study of shared clonotypes between healthy human individuals. Findings and limits, study-wide: Though the depth was large, rarefaction showed that sorted-subset sequencing was incomplete.

Produced via immunoSEQ multiplex PCR; TCRdb's table is partial and in-frame only. The data show approximately 2,300,000 clones, about 90% seen once. With regard to this clone: No antigen is known for it.

This sequence originates from a man between 18 and 29 years old in good health. Some clones in this sample may be carry-over from other donors' samples. Sample: naive CD4+ T cells from PBMCs. Subset in this sample: CD45RA+ positively selected.

CDR3: CACRGAGPSYEQYF. In DNA, the CDR3 is TGTGCCTGCCGGGGGGCGGGGCCGTCCTACGAGCAGTACTTC. The chain has TRBV28 and TRBJ2-7, with D maybe TRBD2 (7 bases). Per germline, CDR1 MDHEN and CDR2 SYDVKM. The CDR3 is 14 amino acids. Trimming pared 11 bases from V and 1 base from J, leaving 18 bases between.